These T cell receptor beta chains were read from a single sample in a study of blood T cell repertoires in COVID-19. Using immunoSEQ multiplex PCR, the repertoire was profiled, and TCRdb retains in-frame clones only, with some absent. The repertoire has fewer than 650,000 clones, 85% to 90% of them found once; the top ten carry 7.5% to 9.5%. Sequencing input: peripheral blood. The receptor set was obtained from a woman between 45 and 65 years old with COVID-19, enrolled during active disease. Each CDR3 is given with its conserved first and last residue. Each record gives: V gene, clone size, J gene, D gene, CDR3 DNA, CDR3 protein. D genes are given only for firm matches. Part of the rows lack a size; the others show once, few, many or a class for expanded clones.

TRBV19	few	TRBJ1-5	NA	TGTGCCAGTAGTATGGCGGGGAATCAGCCCCAGCATTTT	CASSMAGNQPQHF
TRBV14	NA	TRBJ1-1	NA	TGTGCCAGCTCCCGGCCGGGGGTAGACACTGAAGCTTTCTTT	CASSRPGVDTEAFF
TRBV9	NA	TRBJ1-1	TRBD1	TGTGCCAGCAGCGTTCACAGGGGGCGGAACACTGAAGCTTTCTTT	CASSVHRGRNTEAFF
TRBV6-5	NA	TRBJ2-7	NA	TGTGCCAGCACCAGGGGACCCCCCTACGAGCAGTACTTC	CASTRGPPYEQYF
TRBV6-5	once	TRBJ2-7	TRBD1	TGTGCCAGCAGTATGGGACAGGGATTCTACGAGCAGTACTTC	CASSMGQGFYEQYF
TRBV11-2	NA	TRBJ1-2	NA	TGTGCCAGCAGCTTAGGGCGGGACGGCTACACCTTC	CASSLGRDGYTF
TRBV7-2	once	TRBJ1-1	TRBD1	TGTGCCAGCAGCTTAGGGGGACAGGGGGTTTCTGAAGCTTTCTTT	CASSLGGQGVSEAFF
TRBV6-5	NA	TRBJ1-5	NA	TGTGCCAGCAGTCGTGCCGGGATTGATCAGCCCCAGCATTTT	CASSRAGIDQPQHF
TRBV2	NA	TRBJ2-2	NA	TGTGCCAGCAGGGCGGGGCTTTCGAACACCGGGGAGCTGTTTTTT	CASRAGLSNTGELFF
TRBV12-3/TRBV12-4	NA	TRBJ1-1	NA	TGTGCCAGCGGTGCGAGGCTGAACACTGAAGCTTTCTTT	CASGARLNTEAFF
TRBV19	NA	TRBJ2-7	NA	TGTGCCAGTAGCACAGGTGGGTTCGAGCAGTACTTC	CASSTGGFEQYF
TRBV6-5	NA	TRBJ1-1	NA	TGTGCCAGCACCCCAGCGGGGGTTCGCACTGAAGCTTTCTTT	CASTPAGVRTEAFF
TRBV27	NA	TRBJ1-2	NA	TGTGCCACCGTCGCCCCCGGAGCCAACTATGGCTACACCTTC	CATVAPGANYGYTF
TRBV6-5	NA	TRBJ1-6	NA	TGTGCCAGCACTACGGGGGGCTCCTATAATTCACCCCTCCACTTT	CASTTGGSYNSPLHF
TRBV7-8	NA	TRBJ2-5	NA	TGTGCCAGCAGCATCGCCAGTCAGGCAGAGACCCAGTACTTC	CASSIASQAETQYF
TRBV24-1	once	TRBJ1-4	NA	TGTGCCACCAGTGAGGTCGGGGGTGAAAAACTGTTTTTT	CATSEVGGEKLFF
TRBV24-1	NA	TRBJ1-2	NA	TGTGCCACCAGTGATGCTCACCGGGACTACACCTTC	CATSDAHRDYTF
TRBV30	NA	TRBJ1-2	NA	TGTGCCTGGCGAGGGGCTAGCGACTATGGCTACACCTTC	CAWRGASDYGYTF
TRBV5-6	NA	TRBJ1-3	NA	TGTGCCAGCAGCTTGGCCGCAGGGTTCGATTCTGGAAACACCATATATTTT	CASSLAAGFDSGNTIYF
TRBV5-1	NA	TRBJ1-2	NA	TGCGCCACCGGTGTGGACACACATGGCTACACCTTC	CATGVDTHGYTF
TRBV24-1	NA	TRBJ1-1	NA	TGTGCCACCTACCCGGGTGAAGAGGACACTGAAGCTTTCTTT	CATYPGEEDTEAFF
TRBV6-5	NA	TRBJ1-6	TRBD1	TGTGCCAGCAGACCAGGACAGGACCCCCTCCACTTT	CASRPGQDPLHF
TRBV27	NA	TRBJ1-1	NA	TGTGCCAGCAGTTTAGGGGGGGCGAACACTGAAGCTTTCTTT	CASSLGGANTEAFF
TRBV19	NA	TRBJ1-5	NA	TGTGCCAGTAGTCACAGGGCCAATCAGCCCCAGCATTTT	CASSHRANQPQHF
TRBV2	NA	TRBJ2-1	TRBD1	TGTGCCAGCAGGGAGGACAGGGGGACTTACAATGAGCAGTTCTTC	CASREDRGTYNEQFF
TRBV6-5	NA	TRBJ2-7	NA	TGTGCCAGCAGTTCCCGAGACTCGTACTCCTACGAGCAGTACTTC	CASSSRDSYSYEQYF
TRBV24-1	once	TRBJ2-7	TRBD1	TGTGCCACCAGTGACCGGACAGGGGCCATCTACGAGCAGTACTTC	CATSDRTGAIYEQYF
TRBV5-1	NA	TRBJ2-1	NA	TGCGCCAGCAGCTATACTAGCAATGAGCAGTTCTTC	CASSYTSNEQFF
TRBV3-1/TRBV3-2	NA	TRBJ1-1	NA	TGTGCCAGCAGCCTCCAGGGGTCATCTGAAGCTTTCTTT	CASSLQGSSEAFF
TRBV19	NA	TRBJ2-5	TRBD1	TGTGCCAGTAGTACCAGGGGGGAGACCCAGTACTTC	CASSTRGETQYF
TRBV4-1	NA	TRBJ1-4	TRBD1	TGCGCCAGCAGCCCCGTCCCGGGACAGGGATTGGGGACTAATGAAAAACTGTTTTTT	CASSPVPGQGLGTNEKLFF
TRBV6-1	NA	TRBJ1-1	NA	TGTGCCAGCAGTGAAAGCGCAGGGAAAGCTTTCTTT	CASSESAGKAFF
TRBV5-4	few	TRBJ2-1	TRBD2	TGTGCCAGCAGCTTTCCGGGACTAGCGGCCTATGAGCAGTTCTTC	CASSFPGLAAYEQFF
TRBV19	few	TRBJ1-4	NA	TGTGCCAGTAGTACTGACAATAATGAAAAACTGTTTTTT	CASSTDNNEKLFF
TRBV9	NA	TRBJ2-3	NA	TGTGCCAGCAGCATAAGCTACAGCACAGATACGCAGTATTTT	CASSISYSTDTQYF
TRBV5-6	NA	TRBJ1-6	TRBD1	TGTGCCAGCAGCTCGGACTACAGGGGGCAATATAATTCACCCCTCCACTTT	CASSSDYRGQYNSPLHF
TRBV5-5	NA	TRBJ2-1	TRBD2	TGTGCCAGCAGCTTGGAGGGCGGGGGGCCTGGCTCCTACAATGAGCAGTTCTTC	CASSLEGGGPGSYNEQFF
TRBV6-1	NA	TRBJ1-2	TRBD1	TGTGCCAGCAGTGAAGACCGGACAGGTAGAGGCTACACCTTC	CASSEDRTGRGYTF
TRBV7-2	NA	TRBJ2-7	NA	TGTGCCAGCAGCTTAAGCCAGGGTCCCTACGAGCAGTACTTC	CASSLSQGPYEQYF
TRBV5-4	NA	TRBJ1-4	TRBD1	TGTGCCAGCAGCTCATCGAGGACAGGGGATGAAAAACTGTTTTTT	CASSSSRTGDEKLFF
TRBV2	NA	TRBJ2-7	NA	TGTGCCAGCAGGCTGGGGCCCGGGAGTTACGAGCAGTACTTC	CASRLGPGSYEQYF